Detailed here is one T cell receptor (beta chain). Its antigen is currently unknown. The sample is drawn from a study of T cells in narcolepsy. Broader study findings: Same-patient CSF and blood CD4+ T cell clonotypes included HCRT-specific and TRIB2-specific autoreactive ones. Healthy controls reportedly lacked the autoreactive clonotypes serially found in patients' blood.

Data came from immunoSEQ multiplex PCR; TCRdb stores just in-frame clones and leaves some out. The table includes tens of thousands of clones, 78% detected once. Sequencing was performed on CD45RA- memory CD4+ T cells from PBMCs. This TCR came from a human donor with narcolepsy.

The CDR3 is CASSDGTRGELFF. CDR3 in DNA: TGCGCCAGCAGCGACGGGACACGGGGGGAGCTGTTTTTT. The chain joins TRBV5-1 to TRBJ2-2; the D gene is possibly TRBD1 (6 bases). The CDR3 has 13 residues. Trimming shortened V by 4 bases and J by 8 bases, and 12 bases separated the two germline ends. Per the germline V gene, CDR1 is SGHRS and CDR2 is YFSETQ.